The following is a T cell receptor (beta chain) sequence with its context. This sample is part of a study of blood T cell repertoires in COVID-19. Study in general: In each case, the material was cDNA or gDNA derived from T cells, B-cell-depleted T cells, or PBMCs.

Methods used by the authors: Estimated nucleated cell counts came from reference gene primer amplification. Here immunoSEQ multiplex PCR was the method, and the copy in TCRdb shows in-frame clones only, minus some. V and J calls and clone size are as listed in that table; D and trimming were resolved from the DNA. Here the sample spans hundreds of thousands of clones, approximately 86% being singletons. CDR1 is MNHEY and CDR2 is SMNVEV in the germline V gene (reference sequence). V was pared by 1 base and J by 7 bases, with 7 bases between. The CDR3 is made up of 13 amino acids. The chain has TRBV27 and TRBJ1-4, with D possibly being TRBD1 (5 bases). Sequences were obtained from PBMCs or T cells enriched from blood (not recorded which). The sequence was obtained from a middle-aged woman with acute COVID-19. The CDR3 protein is CASSLFGGEKLFF. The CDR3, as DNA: TGTGCCAGCAGTTTATTCGGGGGTGAAAAACTGTTTTTT. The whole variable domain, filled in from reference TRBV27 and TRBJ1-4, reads EAQVTQNPRYLITVTGKKLTVTCSQNMNHEYMSWYRQDPGLGLRQIYYSMNVEVTDKGDVPEGYKVSRKEKRNFPLILESPSPNQTSLYFCASSLFGGEKLFFGSGTQLSVL.